This T cell receptor (beta chain) was sequenced during a study of blood T cell repertoires in COVID-19. Authors' analysis steps: Nucleated cell number was recorded as an estimate derived from reference gene primer amplification. TCRdb's copy holds only in-frame clones and misses some; the assay was immunoSEQ multiplex PCR. That table gives V, J and clone size, and the DNA gave D and trimming. Of 250,000 to 350,000 clones detected, approximately 89% appear once; the ten largest clones hold less than 3%. CDR1 and CDR2 from the germline V gene are SGHRS and YFSETQ. The CDR3 length is 16 residues. Trimming at V came to 4 bases and at J to 5 bases, leaving 7 bases not matched to a gene. This clone came up once.

Material for sequencing was PBMCs or T cells enriched from blood (not recorded which). The source is a woman aged 45 to 65 who had been exposed to COVID-19. The chain joins TRBV5-1 to TRBJ2-7, with 15 nucleotides matching TRBD2. This chain's CDR3 is CASSIGLAGGYNEQYF. The CDR3 coding sequence is TGCGCCAGCAGCATCGGACTAGCGGGGGGGTATAACGAGCAGTACTTC.